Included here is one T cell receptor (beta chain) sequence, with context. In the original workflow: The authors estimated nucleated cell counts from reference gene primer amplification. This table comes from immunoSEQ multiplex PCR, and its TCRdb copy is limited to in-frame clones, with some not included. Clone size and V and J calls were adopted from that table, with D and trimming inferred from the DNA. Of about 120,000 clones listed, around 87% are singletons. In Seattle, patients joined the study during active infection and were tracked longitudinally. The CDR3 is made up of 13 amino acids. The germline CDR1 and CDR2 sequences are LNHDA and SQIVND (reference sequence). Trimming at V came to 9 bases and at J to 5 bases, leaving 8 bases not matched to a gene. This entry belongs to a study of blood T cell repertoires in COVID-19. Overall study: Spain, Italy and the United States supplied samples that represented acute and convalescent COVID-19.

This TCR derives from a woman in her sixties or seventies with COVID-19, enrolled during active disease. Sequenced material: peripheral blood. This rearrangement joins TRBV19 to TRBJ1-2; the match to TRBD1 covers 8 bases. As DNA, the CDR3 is TGTGCCAGCGGGGACAGGCAACTTTATGGCTACACCTTC. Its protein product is CASGDRQLYGYTF.